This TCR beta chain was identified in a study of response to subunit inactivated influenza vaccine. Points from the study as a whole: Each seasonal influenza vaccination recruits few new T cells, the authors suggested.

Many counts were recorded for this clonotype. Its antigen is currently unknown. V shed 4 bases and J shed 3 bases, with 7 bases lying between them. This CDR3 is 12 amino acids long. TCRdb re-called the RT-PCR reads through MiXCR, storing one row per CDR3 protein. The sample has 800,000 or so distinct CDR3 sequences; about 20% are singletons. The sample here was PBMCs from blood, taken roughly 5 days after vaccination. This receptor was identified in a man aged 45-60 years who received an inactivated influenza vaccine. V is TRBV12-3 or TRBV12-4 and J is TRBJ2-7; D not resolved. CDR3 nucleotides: TGTGCCAGCAGTTCCCACGGCTACGAGCAGTACTTC. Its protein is CASSSHGYEQYF.